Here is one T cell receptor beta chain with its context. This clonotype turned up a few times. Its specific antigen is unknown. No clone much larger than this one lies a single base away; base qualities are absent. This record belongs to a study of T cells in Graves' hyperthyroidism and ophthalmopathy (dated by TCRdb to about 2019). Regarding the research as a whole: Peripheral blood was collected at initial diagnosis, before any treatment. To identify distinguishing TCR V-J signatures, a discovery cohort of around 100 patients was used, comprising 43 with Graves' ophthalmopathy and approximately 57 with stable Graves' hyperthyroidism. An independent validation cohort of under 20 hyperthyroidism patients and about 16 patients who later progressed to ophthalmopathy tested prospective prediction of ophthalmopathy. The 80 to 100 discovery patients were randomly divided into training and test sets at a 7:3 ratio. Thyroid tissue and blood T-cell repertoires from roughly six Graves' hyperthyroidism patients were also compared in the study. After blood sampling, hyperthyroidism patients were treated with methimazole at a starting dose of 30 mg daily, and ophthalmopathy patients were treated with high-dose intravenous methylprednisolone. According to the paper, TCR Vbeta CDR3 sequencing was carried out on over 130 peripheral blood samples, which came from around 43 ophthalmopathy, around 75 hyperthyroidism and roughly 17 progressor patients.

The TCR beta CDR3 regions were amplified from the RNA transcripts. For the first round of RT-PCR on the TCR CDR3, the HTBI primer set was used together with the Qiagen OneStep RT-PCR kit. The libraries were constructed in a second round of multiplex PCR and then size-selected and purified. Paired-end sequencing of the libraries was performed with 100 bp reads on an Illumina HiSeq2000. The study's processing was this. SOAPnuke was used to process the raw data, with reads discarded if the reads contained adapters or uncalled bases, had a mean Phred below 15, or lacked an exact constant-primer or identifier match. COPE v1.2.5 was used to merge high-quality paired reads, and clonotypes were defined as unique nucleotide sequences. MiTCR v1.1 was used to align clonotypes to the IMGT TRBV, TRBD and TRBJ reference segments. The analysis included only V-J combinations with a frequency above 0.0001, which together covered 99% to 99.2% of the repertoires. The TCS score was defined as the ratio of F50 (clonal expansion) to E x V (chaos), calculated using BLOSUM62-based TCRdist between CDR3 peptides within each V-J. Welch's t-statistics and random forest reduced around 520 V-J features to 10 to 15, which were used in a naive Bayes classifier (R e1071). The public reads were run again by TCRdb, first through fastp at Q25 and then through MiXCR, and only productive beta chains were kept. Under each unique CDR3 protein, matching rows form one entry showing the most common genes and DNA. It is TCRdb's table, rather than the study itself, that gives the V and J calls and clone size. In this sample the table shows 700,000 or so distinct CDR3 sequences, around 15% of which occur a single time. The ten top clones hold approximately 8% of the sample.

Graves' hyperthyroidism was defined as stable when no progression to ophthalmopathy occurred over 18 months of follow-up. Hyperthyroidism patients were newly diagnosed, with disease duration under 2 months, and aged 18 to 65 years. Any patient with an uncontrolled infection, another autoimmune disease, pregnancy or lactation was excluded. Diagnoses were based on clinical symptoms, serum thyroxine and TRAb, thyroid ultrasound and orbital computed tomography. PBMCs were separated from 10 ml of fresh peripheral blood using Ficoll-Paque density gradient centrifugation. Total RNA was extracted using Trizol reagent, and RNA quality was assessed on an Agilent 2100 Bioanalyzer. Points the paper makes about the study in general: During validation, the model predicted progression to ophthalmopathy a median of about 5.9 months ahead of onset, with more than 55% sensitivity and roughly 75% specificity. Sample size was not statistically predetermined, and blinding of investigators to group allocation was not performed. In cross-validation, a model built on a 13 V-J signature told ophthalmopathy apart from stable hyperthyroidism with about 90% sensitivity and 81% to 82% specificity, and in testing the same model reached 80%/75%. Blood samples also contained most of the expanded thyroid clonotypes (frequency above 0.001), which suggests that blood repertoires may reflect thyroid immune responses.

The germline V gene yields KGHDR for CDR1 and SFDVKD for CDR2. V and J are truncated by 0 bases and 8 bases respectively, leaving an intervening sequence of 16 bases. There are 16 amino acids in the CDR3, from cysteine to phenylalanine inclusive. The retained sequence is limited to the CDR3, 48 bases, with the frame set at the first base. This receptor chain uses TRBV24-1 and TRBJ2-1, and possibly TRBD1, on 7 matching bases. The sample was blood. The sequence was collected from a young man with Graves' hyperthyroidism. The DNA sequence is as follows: TGTGCCACCAGTGATTTGTGGCAGGGGGGCATCCATGAGCAGTTCTTC. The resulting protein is CATSDLWQGGIHEQFF.